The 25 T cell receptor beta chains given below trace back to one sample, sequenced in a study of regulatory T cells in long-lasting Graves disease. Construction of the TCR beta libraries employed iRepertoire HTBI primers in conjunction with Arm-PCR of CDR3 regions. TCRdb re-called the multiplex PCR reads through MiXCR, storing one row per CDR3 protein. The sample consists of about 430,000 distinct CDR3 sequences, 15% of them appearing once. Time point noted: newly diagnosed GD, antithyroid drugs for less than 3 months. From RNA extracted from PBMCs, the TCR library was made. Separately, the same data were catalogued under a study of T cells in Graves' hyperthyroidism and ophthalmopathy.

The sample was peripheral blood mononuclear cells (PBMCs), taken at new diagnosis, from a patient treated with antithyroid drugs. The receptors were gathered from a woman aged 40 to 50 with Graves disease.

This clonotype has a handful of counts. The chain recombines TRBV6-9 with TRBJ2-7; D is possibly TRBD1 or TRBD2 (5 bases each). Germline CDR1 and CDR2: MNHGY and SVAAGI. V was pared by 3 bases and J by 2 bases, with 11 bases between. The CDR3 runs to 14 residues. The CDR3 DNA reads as TGTGCCAGCAGTTACGGGACGGAAACCTACGAGCAGTACTTC. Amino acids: CASSYGTETYEQYF.

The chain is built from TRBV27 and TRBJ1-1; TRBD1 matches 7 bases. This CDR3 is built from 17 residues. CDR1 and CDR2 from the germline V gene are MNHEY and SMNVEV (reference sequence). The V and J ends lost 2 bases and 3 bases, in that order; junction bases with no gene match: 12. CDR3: CASSLRDRSNGYTEAFF. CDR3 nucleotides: TGTGCCAGCAGTTTAAGGGACAGATCCAACGGGTACACTGAAGCTTTCTTT.

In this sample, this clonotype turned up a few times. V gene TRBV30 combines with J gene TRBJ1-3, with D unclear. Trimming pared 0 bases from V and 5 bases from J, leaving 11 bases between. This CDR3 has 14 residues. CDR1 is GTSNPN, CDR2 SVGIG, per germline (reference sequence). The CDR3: CAWSVGRGRNTIYF. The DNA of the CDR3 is TGTGCCTGGAGTGTAGGGCGTGGCAGAAACACCATATATTTT.

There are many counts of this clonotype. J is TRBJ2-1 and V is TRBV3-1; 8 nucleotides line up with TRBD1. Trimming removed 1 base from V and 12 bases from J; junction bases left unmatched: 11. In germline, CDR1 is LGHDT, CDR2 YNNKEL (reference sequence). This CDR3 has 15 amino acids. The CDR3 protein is CASSQVGQGMVWQFF. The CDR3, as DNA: TGTGCCAGCAGCCAAGTTGGACAGGGTATGGTGTGGCAGTTCTTC.

The DNA of the CDR3 is TGCGCCAGCAGCCAAGGCCTAGGGCCAGATACGCAGTATTTT. Its protein product is CASSQGLGPDTQYF. The chain links TRBV4-3 to TRBJ2-3; D unresolved. Trimming cost V 1 base and J 4 bases, with 9 bases left between them. In germline, CDR1 is LGHNA, CDR2 YSLEER. The CDR3 has 14 residues.

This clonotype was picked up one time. Here the CDR3 reads CSFLTGPCEVYTEAFF. Written as DNA, the CDR3 is TGCAGCTTCCTAACCGGGCCCTGTGAGGTGTACACTGAAGCTTTCTTT. V gene TRBV29-1 combines with J gene TRBJ1-1; D unclear. CDR1 SQVTM and CDR2 ANQGSEA come from the germline V gene. This CDR3 spans 16 amino acids. Trimming took 8 bases from V and 3 from J, leaving 25 bases between them.

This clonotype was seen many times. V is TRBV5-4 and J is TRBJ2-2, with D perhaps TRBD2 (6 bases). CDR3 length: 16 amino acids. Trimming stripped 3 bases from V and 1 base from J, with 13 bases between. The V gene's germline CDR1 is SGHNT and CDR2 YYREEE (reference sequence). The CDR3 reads CASSYTAGLNTGELFF. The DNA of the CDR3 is TGTGCCAGCAGCTATACAGCGGGCCTGAACACCGGGGAGCTGTTTTTT.

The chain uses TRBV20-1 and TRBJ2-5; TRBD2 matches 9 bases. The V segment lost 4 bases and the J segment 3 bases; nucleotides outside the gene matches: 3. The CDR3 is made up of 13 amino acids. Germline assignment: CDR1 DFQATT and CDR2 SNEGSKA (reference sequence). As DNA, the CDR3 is TGCAGTGCTATTCTAGCGGGAAAAGAGACCCAGTACTTC. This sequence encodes CSAILAGKETQYF.

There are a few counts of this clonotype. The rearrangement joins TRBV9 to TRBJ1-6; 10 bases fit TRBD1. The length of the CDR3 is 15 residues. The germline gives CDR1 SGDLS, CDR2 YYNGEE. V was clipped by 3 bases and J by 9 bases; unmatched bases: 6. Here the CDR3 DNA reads TGTGCCAGCAGCGCGGGGGGGACAGGGGTTTCACCCCTCCACTTT. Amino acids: CASSAGGTGVSPLHF.

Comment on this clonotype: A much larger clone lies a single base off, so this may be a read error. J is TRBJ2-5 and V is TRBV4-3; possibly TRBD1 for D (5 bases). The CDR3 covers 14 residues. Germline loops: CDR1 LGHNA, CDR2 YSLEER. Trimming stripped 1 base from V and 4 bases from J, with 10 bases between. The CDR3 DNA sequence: TGCGCCAGCAGCCAAGGCTCAGGGCGAGAGACCCAGTACTTC. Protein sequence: CASSQGSGRETQYF.

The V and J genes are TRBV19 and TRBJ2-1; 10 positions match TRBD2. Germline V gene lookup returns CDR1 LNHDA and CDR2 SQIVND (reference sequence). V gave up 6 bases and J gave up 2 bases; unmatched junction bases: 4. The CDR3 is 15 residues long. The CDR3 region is CASRSSGSAYNEQFF. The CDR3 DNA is TGTGCCAGTAGATCTAGCGGGAGCGCCTACAATGAGCAGTTCTTC.

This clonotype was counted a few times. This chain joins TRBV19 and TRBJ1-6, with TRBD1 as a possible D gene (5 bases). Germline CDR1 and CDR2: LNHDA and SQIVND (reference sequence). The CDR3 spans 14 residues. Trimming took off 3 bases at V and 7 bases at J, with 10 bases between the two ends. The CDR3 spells CASSIVGENSPLHF. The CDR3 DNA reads TGTGCCAGTAGTATCGTGGGGGAGAATTCACCCCTCCACTTT.

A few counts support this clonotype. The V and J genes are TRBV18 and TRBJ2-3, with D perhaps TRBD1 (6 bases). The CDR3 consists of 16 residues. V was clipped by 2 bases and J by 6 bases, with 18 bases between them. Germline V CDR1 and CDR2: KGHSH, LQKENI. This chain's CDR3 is CASSPVSLTGSDTQYF. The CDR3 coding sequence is TGTGCCAGCTCACCAGTTTCTCTAACAGGGTCCGATACGCAGTATTTT.

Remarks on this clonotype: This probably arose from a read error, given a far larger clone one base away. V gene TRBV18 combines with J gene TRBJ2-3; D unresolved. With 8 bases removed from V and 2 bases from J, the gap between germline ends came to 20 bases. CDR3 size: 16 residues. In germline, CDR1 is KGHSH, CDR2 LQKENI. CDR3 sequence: CASSLYGSTNTDTQYF. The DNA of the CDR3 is TGTGCCAGCAGCTTATATGGCAGTACAAACACAGATACGCAGTATTTT.

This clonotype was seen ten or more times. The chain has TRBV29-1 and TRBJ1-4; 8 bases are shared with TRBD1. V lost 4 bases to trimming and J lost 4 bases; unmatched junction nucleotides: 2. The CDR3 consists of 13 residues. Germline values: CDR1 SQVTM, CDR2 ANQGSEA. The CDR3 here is CSVGTGINEKLFF. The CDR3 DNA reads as TGCAGCGTTGGGACAGGGATTAATGAAAAACTGTTTTTT. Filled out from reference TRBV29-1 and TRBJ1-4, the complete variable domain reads SAVISQKPSRDICQRGTSLTIQCQVDSQVTMMFWYRQQPGQSLTLIATANQGSEATYESGFVIDKFPISRPNLTFSTLTVSNMSPEDSSIYLCSVGTGINEKLFFGSGTQLSVL.

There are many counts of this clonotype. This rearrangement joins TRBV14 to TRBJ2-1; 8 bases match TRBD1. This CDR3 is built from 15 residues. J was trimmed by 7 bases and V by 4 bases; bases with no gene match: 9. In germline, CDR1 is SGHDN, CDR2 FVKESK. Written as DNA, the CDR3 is TGTGCCAGCAGCCGTGACAGGGGTGAATGGAATGAGCAGTTCTTC. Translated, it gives CASSRDRGEWNEQFF. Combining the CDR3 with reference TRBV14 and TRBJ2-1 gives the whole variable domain EAGVTQFPSHSVIEKGQTVTLRCDPISGHDNLYWYRRVMGKEIKFLLHFVKESKQDESGMPNNRFLAERTGGTYSTLKVQPAELEDSGVYFCASSRDRGEWNEQFFGPGTRLTVL.

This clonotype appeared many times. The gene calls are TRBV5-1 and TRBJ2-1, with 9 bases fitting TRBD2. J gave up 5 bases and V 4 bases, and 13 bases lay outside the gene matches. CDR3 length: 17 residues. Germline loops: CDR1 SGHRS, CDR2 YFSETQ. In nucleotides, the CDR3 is TGCGCCAGCAGCCCGGGCCATGGCGGGAGGGTTAACAATGAGCAGTTCTTC. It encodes CASSPGHGGRVNNEQFF.

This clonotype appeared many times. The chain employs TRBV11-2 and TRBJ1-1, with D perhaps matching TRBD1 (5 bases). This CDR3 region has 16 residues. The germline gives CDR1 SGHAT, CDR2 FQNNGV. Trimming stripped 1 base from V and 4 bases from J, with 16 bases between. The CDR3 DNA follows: TGTGCCAGCAGCTTAGCGGGGCCACCGACTTTCACTGAAGCTTTCTTT. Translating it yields CASSLAGPPTFTEAFF. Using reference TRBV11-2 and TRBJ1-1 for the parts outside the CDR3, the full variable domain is EAGVAQSPRYKIIEKRQSVAFWCNPISGHATLYWYQQILGQGPKLLIQFQNNGVVDDSQLPKDRFSAERLKGVDSTLKIQPAKLEDSAVYLCASSLAGPPTFTEAFFGQGTRLTVV.

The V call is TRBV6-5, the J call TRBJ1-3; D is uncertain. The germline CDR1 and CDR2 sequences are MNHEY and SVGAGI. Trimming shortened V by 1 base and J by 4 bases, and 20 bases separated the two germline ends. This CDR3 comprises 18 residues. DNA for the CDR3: TGTGCCAGCAGTTACTGGATACGAGACTCAGAAGGAGGAAACACCATATATTTT. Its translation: CASSYWIRDSEGGNTIYF.

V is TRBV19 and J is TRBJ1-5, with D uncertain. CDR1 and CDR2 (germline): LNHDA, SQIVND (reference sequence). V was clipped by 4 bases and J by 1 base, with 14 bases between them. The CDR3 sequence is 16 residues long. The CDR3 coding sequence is TGTGCCAGTAGTAAGGGCCGGACTCAAAGCAATCAGCCCCAGCATTTT. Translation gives CASSKGRTQSNQPQHF.

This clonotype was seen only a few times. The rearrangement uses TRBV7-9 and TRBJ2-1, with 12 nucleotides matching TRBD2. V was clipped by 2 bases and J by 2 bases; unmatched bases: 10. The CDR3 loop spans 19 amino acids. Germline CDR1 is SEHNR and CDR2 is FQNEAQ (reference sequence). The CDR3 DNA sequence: TGTGCCAGCAGCTTATTGGGGGGGACTAGCGGGTCCCCCTACAATGAGCAGTTCTTC. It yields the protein CASSLLGGTSGSPYNEQFF.

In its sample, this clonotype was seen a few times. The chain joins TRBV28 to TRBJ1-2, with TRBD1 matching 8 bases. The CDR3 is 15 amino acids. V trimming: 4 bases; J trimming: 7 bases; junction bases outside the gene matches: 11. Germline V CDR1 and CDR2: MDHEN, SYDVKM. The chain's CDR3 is CASSSPQGAPSGYTF. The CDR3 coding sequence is TGTGCCAGCAGTTCCCCTCAGGGGGCTCCTTCTGGCTACACCTTC.

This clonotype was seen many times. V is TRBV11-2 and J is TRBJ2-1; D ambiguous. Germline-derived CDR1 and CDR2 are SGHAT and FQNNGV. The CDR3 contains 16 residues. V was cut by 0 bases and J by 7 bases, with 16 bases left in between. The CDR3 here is CASSLERARSTNEQFF. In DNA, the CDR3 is TGTGCCAGCAGCTTAGAAAGGGCCAGGAGTACGAATGAGCAGTTCTTC.

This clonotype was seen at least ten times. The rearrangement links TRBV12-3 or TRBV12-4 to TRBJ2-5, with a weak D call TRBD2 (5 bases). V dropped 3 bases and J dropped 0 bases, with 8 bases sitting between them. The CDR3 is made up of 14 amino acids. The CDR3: CASSLEADQETQYF. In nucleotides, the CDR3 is TGTGCCAGCAGTTTGGAGGCGGACCAAGAGACCCAGTACTTC.

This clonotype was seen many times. The DNA of the CDR3 is TGTGCCAGCAGGCTTACAGGAACCGGGGAGCTGTTTTTT. Translation gives CASRLTGTGELFF. The chain combines TRBV12-3 or TRBV12-4 with TRBJ2-2, with a weak D call TRBD1 (5 bases). V gave up 6 bases and J gave up 5 bases, with 10 bases separating them. CDR3 length: 13 amino acids.